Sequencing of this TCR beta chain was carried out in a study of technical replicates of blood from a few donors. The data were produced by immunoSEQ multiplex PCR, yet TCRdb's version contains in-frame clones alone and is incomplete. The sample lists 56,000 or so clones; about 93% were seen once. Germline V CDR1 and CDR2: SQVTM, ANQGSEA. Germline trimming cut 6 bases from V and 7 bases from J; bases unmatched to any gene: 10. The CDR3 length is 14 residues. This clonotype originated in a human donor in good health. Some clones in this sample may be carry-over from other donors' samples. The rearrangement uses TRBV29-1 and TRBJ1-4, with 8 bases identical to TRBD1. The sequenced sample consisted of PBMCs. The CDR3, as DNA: TGCAGCGTCGACGAAGCAGGGGGCGGTGAAAAACTGTTTTTT. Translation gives CSVDEAGGGEKLFF.